This is a list of T cell receptor beta chains from one sample in a study of cytomegalovirus exposure and HLA in healthy donors. TCRdb keeps only in-frame clones here, not all; method: immunoSEQ multiplex PCR. The table shows roughly 140,000 clones, with about three quarters occurring only once. The sample taken for sequencing was PBMCs. The receptors derive from a male donor in good health and CMV-seronegative. The CDR3 runs from the conserved cysteine through the conserved F or W. The order of the fields is CDR3 protein, V gene.

CASSAWGQENTEAFF TRBV7-6
CASSEQGRREKLFF TRBV2
CASSIGGSSYNEQFF TRBV9
CASSQDQEDTEAFF TRBV18
CASSLGGGGKGRTEAFF TRBV7-9
CASSLGDRPNEKLFF TRBV5-1
CASRPGGPYGYTF TRBV19
CASSIGPGAVTEAFF TRBV19
CASTIRGPTHSNEQFF TRBV19
CSVEDRVQGANTEAFF TRBV29-1
CASSLPRPRGYQPQHF TRBV7-2
CASSQSGGFGGANVLTF TRBV7-3
CATSRTTGQGSDIQYF TRBV15
CASSEFSSNQPQHF TRBV2
CASGQGPNEKLFF TRBV5-5
CASSSLSSSSYNEQFF TRBV5-6
CASSPLTADNSPLHF TRBV7-8
CASSQGVGSYEQYF TRBV19
CASSLAMSEAFF TRBV7-9
CASSLGVGGTEAFF TRBV7-6
CSVEEGTGLISNYGYTF TRBV29-1
CSVDEGGGYEQYF TRBV29-1
CASSEDGRDTGELFF TRBV2
CAWSGGVAEAFF TRBV30
CAWSPVDTQYF TRBV30
CASSLRQVNTGELFF TRBV5-1
CSVGGTGYTDTQYF TRBV29-1
CASSVEGAMNTEAFF TRBV9
CASRGPVGGMNTEAFF TRBV19
CASSPGGRDQPQHF TRBV18
CASRRLQGGTYNEQFF TRBV5-6
CASSRLVMNTEAFF TRBV5-1
CASSLGPNRKGPYEQYF TRBV5-4
CASSTPLAGGPYEQYF TRBV7-2
CASSDGQGSYEQYF TRBV2
CASSLAGSGGLYEQYF TRBV5-1
CASSATGAGEKLFF TRBV6-5
CASSLGHSEAFF TRBV11-3
CASSLLATGELFF TRBV7-7
CASSDSEQFF TRBV6-4
CASSTPRDTQHF TRBV6-1
CASSLPRTGSYEQYF TRBV5-1